This T cell receptor beta chain was documented in a study of T cell responses to AZD1222 COVID-19 vaccine. Background on the study: Pooled samples include second doses given at about 4 or 12 weeks. Study-wide points: Close to half of spike-specific TCRs reportedly recognize unmutated variant regions.

Only in-frame clones appear in the TCRdb table, and some are missing; sequencing was by immunoSEQ multiplex PCR. Among roughly 140,000 clones listed, roughly 92% were seen once. As to this clone: The antigen is undetermined.

V was cut by 2 bases and J by 5 bases, with 10 bases left in between. The CDR3 loop spans 14 amino acids. Germline V CDR1 and CDR2: MNHEY, SVGAGI. Sequencing used peripheral blood, obtained on day 0 of AZD1222 vaccination. The rearrangement uses TRBV6-5 and TRBJ1-5; TRBD1 is a possible D gene (6 bases). This receptor was obtained from an adult in good health. CDR3 amino acids: CASSYIRGDQPQHF. CDR3 nucleotide sequence: TGTGCCAGCAGTTACATCAGGGGTGATCAGCCCCAGCATTTT.